The rows below give T cell receptor beta chains drawn from one sample of a study of blood T cell repertoires in COVID-19. Data came from immunoSEQ multiplex PCR; TCRdb stores just in-frame clones and leaves some out. The sample contains roughly 330,000 clones, over 75% of which appear only once. Material for sequencing was PBMCs or T cells enriched from blood (not recorded which). Source of these receptors: a woman under 40 who had recovered from COVID-19. CDR3s include the opening cysteine and the closing phenylalanine or tryptophan. Fields, in order: V gene, J gene, CDR3 protein.

V: TRBV2; J: TRBJ2-2; CDR3: CASRERQNTGELFF
V: TRBV5-1; J: TRBJ2-3; CDR3: CASSSLTSGLADTQYF
V: TRBV24-1; J: TRBJ2-3; CDR3: CATSDFKGVEDTQYF
V: TRBV14; J: TRBJ2-7; CDR3: CASSLSSLWPGVYEQYF
V: TRBV19; J: TRBJ1-2; CDR3: CASSKPAGRTPYGYTF
V: TRBV20-1; J: TRBJ1-1; CDR3: CSARIGREAFF
V: TRBV5-1; J: TRBJ1-2; CDR3: CASRSRVGEGYGYTF
V: TRBV6-5; J: TRBJ1-1; CDR3: CASSYSVVGSEAFF
V: TRBV7-2; J: TRBJ1-4; CDR3: CASSLDPPGTREKLFF
V: TRBV5-1; J: TRBJ2-7; CDR3: CASSSVVAGAYEQYF
V: TRBV28; J: TRBJ1-1; CDR3: CASKEGTEAFF
V: TRBV6-1; J: TRBJ2-5; CDR3: CASSESSGLGGETQYF
V: TRBV29-1; J: TRBJ1-1; CDR3: CSVEGRTGTEAFF
V: TRBV6-2/TRBV6-3; J: TRBJ2-5; CDR3: CASSGIQGETQYF
V: TRBV5-5; J: TRBJ1-4; CDR3: CASSLDRGFAEKLFF
V: TRBV13; J: TRBJ1-2; CDR3: CASSRGTDNYGYTF
V: TRBV13; J: TRBJ2-3; CDR3: CASSLWGAGHGFDTQYF
V: TRBV19; J: TRBJ1-4; CDR3: CASDKGGTNEKLFF
V: TRBV6-5; J: TRBJ1-3; CDR3: CASTTFGNTIYF
V: TRBV25-1; J: TRBJ1-2; CDR3: CASSEYWEFYGYTF
V: TRBV7-9; J: TRBJ2-1; CDR3: CASSQPSGGNNEQFF
V: TRBV7-9; J: TRBJ2-2; CDR3: CASSPQAGGRGELFF
V: TRBV5-4; J: TRBJ1-2; CDR3: CASSSKTGNYGYTF
V: TRBV5-8; J: TRBJ2-5; CDR3: CASSLRGQETQYF
V: TRBV27; J: TRBJ2-7; CDR3: CASSPTGSYEQYF
V: TRBV7-9; J: TRBJ2-7; CDR3: CASSSQVFSYEQYF
V: TRBV6-5; J: TRBJ2-2; CDR3: CASSNLAGYTGELFF
V: TRBV10-3; J: TRBJ2-7; CDR3: CAISEGRGALYEQYF
V: TRBV5-6; J: TRBJ1-1; CDR3: CASSPGTPWAYTEAFF
V: TRBV4-2; J: TRBJ1-5; CDR3: CASSQDRSGGQPQHF
V: TRBV24-1; J: TRBJ1-5; CDR3: CATSRDGGGNQPQHF
V: TRBV7-2; J: TRBJ2-3; CDR3: CASNRDRGKPDTQYF
V: TRBV19; J: TRBJ1-2; CDR3: CASSQTLLHRGHGYTF
V: TRBV20-1; J: TRBJ2-3; CDR3: CSASPGSTDTQYF
V: TRBV5-1; J: TRBJ1-6; CDR3: CASTRTGPNSPLHF
V: TRBV23-1; J: TRBJ1-6; CDR3: CASSPLGGPFSSYNSPLHF
V: TRBV7-8; J: TRBJ2-1; CDR3: CASSLGRGTLFF
V: TRBV11-2; J: TRBJ1-4; CDR3: CASTKQVSTNEKLFF
V: TRBV7-7; J: TRBJ2-2; CDR3: CASSLRTGDTGELFF
V: TRBV13; J: TRBJ1-1; CDR3: CASSLGRRGGAFF
V: TRBV4-3; J: TRBJ2-7; CDR3: CASSQEYPGGSYEQYF
V: TRBV27; J: TRBJ1-1; CDR3: CASSLYPPLAGMNTEAFF
V: TRBV29-1; J: TRBJ2-5; CDR3: CSVEAGDETQYF
V: TRBV5-8; J: TRBJ1-2; CDR3: CASSLGQGSAGYTF
V: TRBV19; J: TRBJ1-4; CDR3: CASNHRGGAEKLFF
V: TRBV7-9; J: TRBJ1-1; CDR3: CASSLVATEAFF
V: TRBV7-2; J: TRBJ1-1; CDR3: CASSSTGANTEAFF
V: TRBV25-1; J: TRBJ1-4; CDR3: CASSDIGTGNEKLFF
V: TRBV5-3; J: TRBJ2-7; CDR3: CARSLMVGTRSSYEQYF
V: TRBV5-1; J: TRBJ2-3; CDR3: CASSFVRQGPSTDTQYF
V: TRBV10-1; J: TRBJ1-5; CDR3: CASSEEGNQPQHF
V: TRBV10-3; J: TRBJ2-1; CDR3: CAISESQRGYNEQFF
V: TRBV4-1; J: TRBJ2-1; CDR3: CASSQYLAGGGSYNEQFF
V: TRBV5-1; J: TRBJ2-7; CDR3: CASSLAVLGRYEQYF
V: TRBV5-1; J: TRBJ2-3; CDR3: CASSTGQFTDTQYF